This T cell receptor (beta chain) emerged from a study of cytomegalovirus exposure and HLA in healthy donors. For this clone: Antigen specificity is unknown.

V gave up 5 bases and J gave up 5 bases; unmatched junction bases: 8. The CDR3 has 14 amino acids. The germline CDR1 and CDR2 sequences are SGHVS and FQNEAQ. PCR employed 60 Vbeta and 13 Jbeta primers. Libraries were prepared by immunoSEQ multiplex PCR; TCRdb keeps only in-frame clonotypes and omits some of them. The table includes fewer than 130,000 clones, approximately 83% detected once. Study observations and caveats: Of the V segments, some could not be distinguished, including TRBV6-2 and TRBV6-3, and were excluded. Sequences of the TCR beta chain were said to predict the HLA-A and HLA-B alleles of most subjects accurately. In presence/absence analyses, roughly uniform sequencing depth across donors was assumed. In vitro assays verified that three CMV-associated chains recognized CMV antigens specifically.

The V gene is TRBV7-8, the J gene TRBJ1-1, with 7 bases matching TRBD1. Sample: PBMCs. The receptor was isolated from a middle-aged man in good health and CMV-seronegative. For the CDR3, the DNA is TGTGCCAGCAGCCTGGGGACGACAGGGACTGAAGCTTTCTTT. Its protein is CASSLGTTGTEAFF.